Shown below are 7 T cell receptor beta chains from a single sample sequenced in a study of blood T cell repertoires in COVID-19. Using immunoSEQ multiplex PCR, the repertoire was profiled, and TCRdb retains in-frame clones only, with some absent. The top ten clones hold about 14% of a sample with around 250,000 clones, 86% of them seen once. Sequencing was carried out using PBMCs or T cells enriched from blood (not recorded which). The receptor set was obtained from a man younger than 30 who had recovered from COVID-19.

CDR3 in DNA: TGTGCCAGCAGGCAGGGTGGAAACAGCAATCAGCCCCAGCATTTT. This sequence encodes CASRQGGNSNQPQHF. V gene TRBV2 combines with J gene TRBJ1-5; D is perhaps TRBD1 (5 bases). There are 15 residues in the CDR3. The germline V gene encodes CDR1 SNHLY and CDR2 FYNNEI. Trimming cost V 6 bases and J 1 base, with 13 bases left between them.

The chain recombines TRBV4-1 with TRBJ1-1, with 8 nucleotides matching TRBD1. J lost 2 bases, V lost 8 bases, and 10 bases had no gene match. The CDR3 has 15 amino acids. Germline V gene data show CDR1 as MGHRA and CDR2 as YSYEKL. This chain's CDR3 is CASLSMTGVNTEAFF. DNA for the CDR3: TGCGCCAGCCTTTCTATGACAGGGGTAAACACTGAAGCTTTCTTT.

V and J are TRBV5-1 and TRBJ2-3, with a weak D call TRBD1 (6 bases). The CDR3 covers 14 residues. Trimming pared 4 bases from V and 2 bases from J, leaving 11 bases between. The germline gives CDR1 SGHRS, CDR2 YFSETQ. The DNA for the CDR3 is TGCGCCAGCAGCCCCGGACAGACCACAGATACGCAGTATTTT. It specifies CASSPGQTTDTQYF. Full variable domain (outside the CDR3, taken from reference TRBV5-1 and TRBJ2-3): KAGVTQTPRYLIKTRGQQVTLSCSPISGHRSVSWYQQTPGQGLQFLFEYFSETQRNKGNFPGRFSGRQFSNSRSEMNVSTLELGDSALYLCASSPGQTTDTQYFGPGTRLTVL.

The gene calls are TRBV7-9 and TRBJ2-1; 8 bases match TRBD2. Germline V gives CDR1 SEHNR, CDR2 FQNEAQ (reference sequence). The CDR3 length is 12 residues. The V gene end was trimmed by 5 bases and the J gene end by 15 bases; junction bases not matched to a gene: 9. The DNA for the CDR3 is TGTGCCAGCAGCCCTATGCGGGAGGAAGTGTTCTTC. Protein: CASSPMREEVFF.

The gene calls are TRBV2 and TRBJ1-5; 9 bases are shared with TRBD1. The CDR3 consists of 15 residues. Germline V gene lookup returns CDR1 SNHLY and CDR2 FYNNEI. The junction had 9 bases not matched to a gene; V was cut back by 7 bases and J by 5 bases. In nucleotides, the CDR3 is TGTGCCAGCACCGGCGGACAGGGGATGGATCAGCCCCAGCATTTT. Its protein product is CASTGGQGMDQPQHF.

This chain uses TRBV28 with TRBJ1-6; D might be TRBD1 (6 bases). Trimming cost V 6 bases and J 3 bases, with 9 bases left between them. The CDR3 length is 14 residues. Germline V gene lookup returns CDR1 MDHEN and CDR2 SYDVKM. CDR3 region: CASSLGGYNSPLHF. CDR3 nucleotide sequence: TGTGCCAGCAGCCTAGGGGGCTATAATTCACCCCTCCACTTT.

This chain connects TRBV15 to TRBJ1-5; 7 bases are shared with TRBD1. Unmatched junction bases numbered 9, after V lost 0 bases and J lost 7 bases. Germline V CDR1 and CDR2: LNHNV, YYDKDF (reference sequence). The CDR3 loop spans 16 amino acids. The CDR3 bases are TGTGCCACCAGCAGAGATCTCGACAGGGCCAACCAGCCCCAGCATTTT. It encodes CATSRDLDRANQPQHF.